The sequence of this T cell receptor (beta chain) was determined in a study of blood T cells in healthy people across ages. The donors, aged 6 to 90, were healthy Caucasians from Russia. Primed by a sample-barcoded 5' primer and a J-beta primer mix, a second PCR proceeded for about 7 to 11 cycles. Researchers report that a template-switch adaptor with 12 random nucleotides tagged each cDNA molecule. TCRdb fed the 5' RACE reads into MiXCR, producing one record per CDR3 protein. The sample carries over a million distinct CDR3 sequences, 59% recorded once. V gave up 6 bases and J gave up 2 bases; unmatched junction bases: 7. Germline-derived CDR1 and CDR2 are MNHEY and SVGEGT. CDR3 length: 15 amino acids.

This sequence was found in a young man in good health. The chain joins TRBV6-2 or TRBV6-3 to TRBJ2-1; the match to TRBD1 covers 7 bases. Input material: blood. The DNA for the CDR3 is TGTGCCAGCAGCTTACAGGGGTCCCCCTACAATGAGCAGTTCTTC. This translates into CASSLQGSPYNEQFF.